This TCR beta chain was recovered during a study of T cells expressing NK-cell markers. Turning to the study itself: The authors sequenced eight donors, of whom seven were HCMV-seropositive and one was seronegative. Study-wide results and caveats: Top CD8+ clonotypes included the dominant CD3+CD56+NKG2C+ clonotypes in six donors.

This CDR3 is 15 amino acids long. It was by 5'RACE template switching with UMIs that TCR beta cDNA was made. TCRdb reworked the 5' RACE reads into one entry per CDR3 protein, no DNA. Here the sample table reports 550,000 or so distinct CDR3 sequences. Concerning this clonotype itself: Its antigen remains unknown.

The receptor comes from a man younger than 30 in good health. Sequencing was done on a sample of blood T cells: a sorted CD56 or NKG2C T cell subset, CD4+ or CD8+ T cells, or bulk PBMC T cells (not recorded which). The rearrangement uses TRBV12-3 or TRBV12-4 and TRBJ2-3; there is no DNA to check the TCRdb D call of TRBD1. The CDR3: CASSRQGEGTDTQYF.